What follows describes a single T cell receptor (beta chain). What it recognizes is unknown. The germline V gene has CDR1 MNHEY and CDR2 SMNVEV (reference sequence). The germline V and J ends were trimmed by 7 bases and 5 bases, with 24 bases remaining between them. The CDR3 length is 17 residues. Since all of the isolated RNA was reverse transcribed, expressed TCRB transcripts were what got sequenced. Sequencing used immunoSEQ multiplex PCR; TCRdb keeps in-frame clones, though not all of them. Among a few hundred thousand clones listed, roughly an eighth were seen once. The sample originates from a study of beta chain features in type 1 diabetes. Overall study results and limits: Significant though moderate, a shortening of TCRB CDR3s appeared in all four CD4+ subsets of Type 1 diabetes patients.

There was one heparinised blood draw per donor, averaging around 120 mL. The genes are TRBV27 and TRBJ2-1, with a possible D match to TRBD2 (6 bases). Sequencing was done on a sample of naive CD4+ T cells from blood. The TCR comes from a man aged 30 to 45 with type 1 diabetes. DNA for the CDR3: TGTGCCAGCAAAACAACCCCGGGAGTAACGTGGAACAATGAGCAGTTCTTC. Its protein product is CASKTTPGVTWNNEQFF.